These 29 T cell receptor beta chains were all obtained from the same sample, sequenced in a study of CD8 T cells in Susac syndrome. RNA was extracted with the RNeasy kit, and a quantity of roughly 0.5 to 1 ug was reverse transcribed using random hexamers. Each CDR3 protein gets one entry after TCRdb re-called the immunoSEQ multiplex PCR reads with MiXCR. This repertoire shows around 80,000 distinct CDR3 sequences, about 91% found once; its top ten account for 0.5% to 0.6%. Material: CD8+ T cells from PBMCs. These receptors were taken from a human donor with multiple sclerosis.

The chain combines TRBV5-6 with TRBJ2-1; 7 bases align to TRBD2. Per germline, CDR1 SGHDT and CDR2 YYEEEE. The ends lost 0 bases at V and 7 bases at J; junction bases unmatched: 16. CDR3 length: 18 residues. The CDR3 bases are TGTGCCAGCAGCTTGGGGGCTAGCGGAGGGGATTTGGGGAATGAGCAGTTCTTC. It specifies CASSLGASGGDLGNEQFF.

This clonotype has a single count. The chain is built from TRBV15 and TRBJ2-3; 7 nucleotides match TRBD1. V lost 5 bases and J lost 1; bases outside the gene matches: 6. This CDR3 has 15 residues. Germline assignment: CDR1 LNHNV and CDR2 YYDKDF (reference sequence). CDR3 region: CATSPWTGRTDTQYF. The CDR3 region has the DNA TGTGCCACCAGCCCCTGGACAGGCCGCACAGATACGCAGTATTTT.

This chain uses TRBV3-1 with TRBJ1-2; D uncertain. CDR3 length equals 17 residues. V lost 0 bases to trimming and J lost 4 bases, with 18 bases between them. Per germline, CDR1 LGHDT and CDR2 YNNKEL (reference sequence). Here the CDR3 reads CASSQEDAPVFLYGYTF. The CDR3 nucleotides are TGTGCCAGCAGCCAAGAAGATGCACCAGTCTTCCTCTATGGCTACACCTTC.

The chain carries TRBV29-1 and TRBJ1-4, with D possibly matching TRBD1 (5 bases). The CDR3 is made up of 15 amino acids. V lost 7 bases, J lost 1 base, and 16 bases lay in between. In germline, CDR1 is SQVTM, CDR2 ANQGSEA. The CDR3 sequence is CSAGARGQTNEKLFF. Written as DNA, the CDR3 is TGCAGCGCCGGGGCTCGGGGCCAAACTAATGAAAAACTGTTTTTT.

V usage is TRBV13 and J usage is TRBJ2-7; D is perhaps TRBD1 or TRBD2 (5 bases each). This CDR3 contains 12 residues. The germline CDR1 and CDR2 sequences are PRHDT and FYEKMQ (reference sequence). V lost 5 bases, J lost 6 bases, and 11 bases lay in between. Here the CDR3 reads CASSVAGTEQYF. The CDR3 DNA is TGTGCCAGCAGCGTCGCAGGGACCGAGCAGTACTTC.

The chain couples TRBV5-4 to TRBJ2-3; no definite D call. Germline-derived CDR1 and CDR2 are SGHNT and YYREEE (reference sequence). Trimming cost V 3 bases and J 6 bases, with 20 bases left between them. The CDR3 has 16 residues. DNA for the CDR3: TGTGCCAGCAGCTCCTCTGGGCCCCTCTTGGTTGATACGCAGTATTTT. Protein product: CASSSSGPLLVDTQYF.

The CDR3, as DNA: TGCGCCAGCAGCCAAGGGACCTCAACTAATGAAAAACTGTTTTTT. As protein: CASSQGTSTNEKLFF. The rearrangement links TRBV4-3 to TRBJ1-4; D is undetermined. Germline-derived CDR1 and CDR2 are LGHNA and YSLEER. Trimming took 1 base from V and 0 from J, leaving 6 bases between them. CDR3 length equals 15 residues.

This clonotype has a handful of counts. This chain connects TRBV28 to TRBJ1-1, with 7 positions matching TRBD1. CDR1 is MDHEN, CDR2 SYDVKM, per germline. This CDR3 is 14 amino acids long. Unmatched junction bases numbered 3, after V lost 2 bases and J lost 3 bases. DNA for the CDR3: TGTGCCAGCAGTTTACCAGGGGGGTACACTGAAGCTTTCTTT. As protein: CASSLPGGYTEAFF.

V usage is TRBV28 and J usage is TRBJ1-6; D possibly corresponds to TRBD1 (5 bases). Germline V gene lookup returns CDR1 MDHEN and CDR2 SYDVKM. The length of the CDR3 is 14 residues. V was clipped by 6 bases and J by 4 bases, with 10 bases between them. The CDR3 sequence: CASSLGRYNSPLHF. The CDR3 coding sequence is TGTGCCAGCAGCTTGGGACGGTATAATTCACCCCTCCACTTT.

The genes are TRBV28 and TRBJ2-7, with TRBD1 matching 8 bases. This CDR3 is built from 13 residues. V trimming: 5 bases; J trimming: 5 bases; junction bases outside the gene matches: 5. Germline CDR1 MDHEN, CDR2 SYDVKM. The CDR3 region has the DNA TGTGCCAGCAGTGCGACAGGGGAGGACGAGCAGTACTTC. The encoded protein is CASSATGEDEQYF. The full variable domain, in which reference TRBV28 and TRBJ2-7 provide the parts outside the CDR3, is DVKVTQSSRYLVKRTGEKVFLECVQDMDHENMFWYRQDPGLGLRLIYFSYDVKMKEKGDIPEGYSVSREKKERFSLILESASTNQTSMYLCASSATGEDEQYFGPGTRLTVT.

The rearrangement uses TRBV19 and TRBJ1-2; possibly TRBD1 for D (6 bases). Trimming took off 4 bases at V and 6 bases at J, with 9 bases between the two ends. CDR1 LNHDA and CDR2 SQIVND come from the germline V gene (reference sequence). This CDR3 is 12 amino acids long. Here the CDR3 reads CASSTGAHGYTF. The DNA of the CDR3 is TGTGCCAGTAGTACGGGGGCTCATGGCTACACCTTC.

This rearrangement joins TRBV12-3 or TRBV12-4 to TRBJ2-1; D may correspond to TRBD1 or TRBD2 (6 bases each). V lost 6 bases to trimming and J lost 7 bases, with 10 bases between them. The CDR3 loop spans 12 amino acids. The CDR3 loop reads CASSKGGNEQFF. The DNA for the CDR3 is TGTGCCAGCAGCAAAGGGGGGAATGAGCAGTTCTTC.

This rearrangement joins TRBV27 to TRBJ2-7; 8 nucleotides agree with TRBD1. This CDR3 is built from 15 residues. Germline loops: CDR1 MNHEY, CDR2 SMNVEV (reference sequence). Trimming cost V 4 bases and J 4 bases; bases outside gene matches: 9. CDR3 sequence (DNA): TGTGCCAGCAGTTATCTCGGACAGGGCGGATACGAGCAGTACTTC. Protein: CASSYLGQGGYEQYF.

The rearrangement uses TRBV6-6 and TRBJ1-5, with no clear D. Trimming stripped 8 bases from V and 3 bases from J, with 8 bases between. The CDR3 contains 12 residues. Germline V gene sequence: CDR1 MNHNY, CDR2 SVGAGI (reference sequence). The CDR3 here is CASGTSNQPQHF. In DNA, the CDR3 is TGTGCCAGCGGCACCTCCAATCAGCCCCAGCATTTT.

J is TRBJ2-6 and V is TRBV7-9; D unclear. This CDR3 is 17 amino acids long. Germline V gene data show CDR1 as SEHNR and CDR2 as FQNEAQ (reference sequence). The germline V and J ends were trimmed by 2 bases and 0 bases, with 11 bases remaining between them. DNA for the CDR3: TGTGCCAGCAGCTTACATTCTCTTTACTCTGGGGCCAACGTCCTGACTTTC. Protein: CASSLHSLYSGANVLTF.

The chain has TRBV19 and TRBJ2-3; D is undetermined. This CDR3 is built from 13 residues. Germline values: CDR1 LNHDA, CDR2 SQIVND (reference sequence). Trimming shortened V by 5 bases and J by 0 bases, and 6 bases separated the two germline ends. The CDR3 sequence is CASSATSTDTQYF. The CDR3 nucleotides are TGTGCCAGTAGTGCGACAAGCACAGATACGCAGTATTTT.

The gene calls are TRBV7-9 and TRBJ1-3; 7 positions match TRBD1. V lost 2 bases to trimming and J lost 2 bases; unmatched junction nucleotides: 9. The CDR3 extends over 17 amino acids. The germline CDR1 and CDR2 sequences are SEHNR and FQNEAQ (reference sequence). The CDR3 DNA reads as TGTGCCAGCAGCTTACCACCCGACAGGGAACCTGGAAACACCATATATTTT. This sequence encodes CASSLPPDREPGNTIYF.

V gene TRBV28 combines with J gene TRBJ2-1, with D possibly being TRBD2 (5 bases). Between the trimmed V and J ends, which lost 8 bases and 7 bases, there was a span of 6 bases. Germline V lookup: CDR1 MDHEN, CDR2 SYDVKM. This CDR3 has 10 amino acids. For the CDR3, the DNA is TGTGCCAGCGGGGAGAATGAGCAGTTCTTC. It translates to CASGENEQFF.

V usage is TRBV29-1 and J usage is TRBJ2-7, with a weak D call TRBD2 (6 bases). V was pared by 7 bases and J by 3 bases, with 13 bases between. This CDR3 comprises 12 residues. The V gene's germline CDR1 is SQVTM and CDR2 ANQGSEA. CDR3 bases: TGCAGCGCCCGACTAGTCGGCTACGAGCAGTACTTC. Its protein is CSARLVGYEQYF.

The genes are TRBV16 and TRBJ2-3; D gene unclear. V lost 4 bases and J lost 0, with 2 bases in between. This CDR3 contains 12 residues. Germline V gives CDR1 KGHSY, CDR2 FQNENV. The chain's CDR3 is CASSRSTDTQYF. The CDR3 coding sequence is TGTGCCAGCAGCCGAAGCACAGATACGCAGTATTTT. Full variable domain (outside the CDR3, taken from reference TRBV16 and TRBJ2-3): GEEVAQTPKHLVRGEGQKAKLYCAPIKGHSYVFWYQQVLKNEFKFLISFQNENVFDETGMPKERFSAKCLPNSPCSLEIQATKLEDSAVYFCASSRSTDTQYFGPGTRLTVL.

This sequence joins TRBV5-1 and TRBJ2-1; D is possibly TRBD2 (6 bases). The germline CDR1 and CDR2 sequences are SGHRS and YFSETQ. CDR3 length equals 14 residues. Trimming removed 3 bases from V and 6 bases from J, with 13 bases in between. In DNA, the CDR3 is TGCGCCAGCAGCTCGGACGGGAGACCCAATGAGCAGTTCTTC. Protein: CASSSDGRPNEQFF.

The chain combines TRBV7-8 with TRBJ2-1, with a tentative D call TRBD1 (6 bases). Trimming removed 0 bases at V and 6 bases at J, with 24 bases between. The CDR3 consists of 19 residues. Germline loops: CDR1 SGHVS, CDR2 FQNEAQ. The CDR3 sequence: CASSLARQGRRGFTNEQFF. The CDR3 coding sequence is TGTGCCAGCAGCTTAGCCAGACAAGGGCGTAGGGGGTTTACCAATGAGCAGTTCTTC.

The chain links TRBV12-3 or TRBV12-4 to TRBJ2-1; D gene unclear. The CDR3 has 15 amino acids. V lost 4 bases and J lost 9, with 19 bases in between. DNA for the CDR3: TGTGCCAGCAGTTACGAATCGACTCAGTCCGGTGAGCAGTTCTTC. Protein: CASSYESTQSGEQFF.

In its sample, this clonotype was seen once. The V and J genes are TRBV2 and TRBJ1-1, with unresolved D. Deletions cut 8 bases from V and 8 bases from J, with 18 bases between. The germline V gene encodes CDR1 SNHLY and CDR2 FYNNEI. This CDR3 is built from 13 residues. The CDR3, as DNA: TGTGCCAGCTTTACTAGGGCCTCGACAGAAGCTTTCTTT. Protein sequence: CASFTRASTEAFF.

The rearrangement links TRBV7-9 to TRBJ2-1; 8 bases align to TRBD1. Germline V CDR1 and CDR2: SEHNR, FQNEAQ (reference sequence). The CDR3 is 16 residues long. V was pared by 5 bases and J by 0 bases, with 6 bases of the junction left unmatched. The CDR3 DNA reads as TGTGCCAGCAGCCCACCGACAGGGGCCTCCTACAATGAGCAGTTCTTC. Its translation: CASSPPTGASYNEQFF.

This chain links TRBV9 with TRBJ2-1, with a weak D call TRBD1 (5 bases). Trimming took 0 bases from V and 0 from J, leaving 10 bases between them. Germline CDR1 and CDR2: SGDLS and YYNGEE. This CDR3 has 16 residues. CDR3 loop: CASSVATGSSYNEQFF. Here the CDR3 DNA reads TGTGCCAGCAGCGTAGCTACAGGTAGCTCCTACAATGAGCAGTTCTTC. The variable domain in full, with the rest retrieved from reference TRBV9 and TRBJ2-1, is DSGVTQTPKHLITATGQRVTLRCSPRSGDLSVYWYQQSLDQGLQFLIQYYNGEERAKGNILERFSAQQFPDLHSELNLSSLELGDSALYFCASSVATGSSYNEQFFGPGTRLTVL.

The V call is TRBV11-2, the J call TRBJ2-5; TRBD1 matches 8 bases. CDR1 is SGHAT, CDR2 FQNNGV, per germline. The CDR3 is made up of 15 amino acids. V dropped 5 bases and J dropped 2; count of bases not matched to a gene: 7. Here the CDR3 DNA reads TGTGCCAGCAGCAGGACAGGGCGAAGGCAAGAGACCCAGTACTTC. It codes for CASSRTGRRQETQYF.

The V and J genes are TRBV25-1 and TRBJ1-1, with D possibly being TRBD1 (6 bases). Germline V lookup: CDR1 MGHDK, CDR2 SYGVNS. The CDR3 has 17 amino acids. V shed 4 bases and J shed 3 bases, with 21 bases lying between them. The CDR3 DNA reads TGTGCCAGCAGTGGTCGGTTTTTAGGACAGTCGGACACTGAAGCTTTCTTT. This gives the protein CASSGRFLGQSDTEAFF.

The chain carries TRBV20-1 and TRBJ1-1; D is uncertain. V lost 0 bases and J lost 1, with 9 bases in between. Per the germline V gene, CDR1 is DFQATT and CDR2 is SNEGSKA (reference sequence). The CDR3 extends over 14 amino acids. CDR3 nucleotide sequence: TGCAGTGCTAGAGATCTCCGAGGGAACACTGAAGCTTTCTTT. Protein product: CSARDLRGNTEAFF.